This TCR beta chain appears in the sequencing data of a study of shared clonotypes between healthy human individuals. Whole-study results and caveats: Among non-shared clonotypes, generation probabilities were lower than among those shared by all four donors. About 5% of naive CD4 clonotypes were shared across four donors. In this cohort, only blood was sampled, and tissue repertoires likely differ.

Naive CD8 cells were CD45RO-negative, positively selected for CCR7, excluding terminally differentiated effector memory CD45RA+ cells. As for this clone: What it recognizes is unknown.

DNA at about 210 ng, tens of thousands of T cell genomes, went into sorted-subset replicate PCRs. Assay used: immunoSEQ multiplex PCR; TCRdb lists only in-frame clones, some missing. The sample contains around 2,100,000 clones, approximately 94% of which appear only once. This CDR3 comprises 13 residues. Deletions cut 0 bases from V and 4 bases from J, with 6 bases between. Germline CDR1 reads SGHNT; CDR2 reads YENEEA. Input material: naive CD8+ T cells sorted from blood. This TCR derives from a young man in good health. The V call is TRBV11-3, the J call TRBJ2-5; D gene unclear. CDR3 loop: CASSLDSRETQYF. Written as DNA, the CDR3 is TGTGCCAGCAGCTTAGACAGTCGAGAGACCCAGTACTTC.